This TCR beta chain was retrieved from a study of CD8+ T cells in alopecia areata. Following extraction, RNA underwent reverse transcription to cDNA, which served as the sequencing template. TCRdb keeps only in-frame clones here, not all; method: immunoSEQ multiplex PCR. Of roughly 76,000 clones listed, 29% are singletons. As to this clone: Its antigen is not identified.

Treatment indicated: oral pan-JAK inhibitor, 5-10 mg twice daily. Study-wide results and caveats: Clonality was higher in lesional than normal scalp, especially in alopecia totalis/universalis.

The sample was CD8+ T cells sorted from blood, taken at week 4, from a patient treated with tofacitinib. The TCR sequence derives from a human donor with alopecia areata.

The CDR3 protein is CASSLQDRADTEAFF. In DNA, the CDR3 is TGTGCCAGCAGCCTACAGGACAGGGCCGACACTGAAGCTTTCTTT. The V gene is TRBV9, the J gene TRBJ1-1; 8 bases match TRBD1. There are 15 residues in the CDR3. Germline trimming cut 4 bases from V and 3 bases from J; bases unmatched to any gene: 8. The germline V gene has CDR1 SGDLS and CDR2 YYNGEE.